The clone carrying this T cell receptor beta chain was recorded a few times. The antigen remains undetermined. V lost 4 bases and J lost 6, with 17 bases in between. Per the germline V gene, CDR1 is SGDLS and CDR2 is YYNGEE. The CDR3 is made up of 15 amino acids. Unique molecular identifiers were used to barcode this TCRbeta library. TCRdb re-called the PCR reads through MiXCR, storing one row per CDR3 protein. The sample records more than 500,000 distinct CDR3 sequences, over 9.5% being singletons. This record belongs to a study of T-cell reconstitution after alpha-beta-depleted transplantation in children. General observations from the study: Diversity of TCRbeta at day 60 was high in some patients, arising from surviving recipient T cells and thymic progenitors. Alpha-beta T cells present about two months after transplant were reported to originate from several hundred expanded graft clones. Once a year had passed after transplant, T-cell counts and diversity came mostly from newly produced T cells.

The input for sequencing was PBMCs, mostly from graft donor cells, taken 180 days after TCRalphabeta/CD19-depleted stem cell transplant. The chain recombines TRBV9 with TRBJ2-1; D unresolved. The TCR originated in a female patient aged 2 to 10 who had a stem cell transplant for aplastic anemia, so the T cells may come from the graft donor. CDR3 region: CASSPLIGWGNEQFF. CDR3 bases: TGTGCCAGCAGCCCCCTCATAGGGTGGGGCAATGAGCAGTTCTTC.